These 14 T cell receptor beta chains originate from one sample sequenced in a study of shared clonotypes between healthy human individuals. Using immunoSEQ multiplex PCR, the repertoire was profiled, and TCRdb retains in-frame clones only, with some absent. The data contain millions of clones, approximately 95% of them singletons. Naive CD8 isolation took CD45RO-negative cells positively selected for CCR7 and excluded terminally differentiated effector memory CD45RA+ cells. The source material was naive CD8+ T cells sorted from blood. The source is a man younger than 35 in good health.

The chain's CDR3 is CASSQGEGPMRAFF. DNA for the CDR3: TGCGCCAGCAGCCAAGGTGAAGGCCCCATGCGAGCTTTCTTT. The chain employs TRBV4-3 and TRBJ1-1; D is ambiguous. CDR3 length equals 14 residues. Trimming stripped 1 base from V and 10 bases from J, with 16 bases between. The germline V gene has CDR1 LGHNA and CDR2 YSLEER.

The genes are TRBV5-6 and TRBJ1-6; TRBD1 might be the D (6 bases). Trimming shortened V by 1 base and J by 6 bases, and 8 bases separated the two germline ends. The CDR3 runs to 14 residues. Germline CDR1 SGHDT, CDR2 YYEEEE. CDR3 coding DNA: TGTGCCAGCAGCTTGACAGGGCCTAATTCACCCCTCCACTTT. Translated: CASSLTGPNSPLHF.

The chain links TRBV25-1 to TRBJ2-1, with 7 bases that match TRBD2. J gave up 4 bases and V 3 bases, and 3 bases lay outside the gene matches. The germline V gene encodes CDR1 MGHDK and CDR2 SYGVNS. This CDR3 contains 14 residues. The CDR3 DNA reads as TGTGCCAGCAGTGAGGTCGGGGGGTACAATGAGCAGTTCTTC. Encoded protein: CASSEVGGYNEQFF.

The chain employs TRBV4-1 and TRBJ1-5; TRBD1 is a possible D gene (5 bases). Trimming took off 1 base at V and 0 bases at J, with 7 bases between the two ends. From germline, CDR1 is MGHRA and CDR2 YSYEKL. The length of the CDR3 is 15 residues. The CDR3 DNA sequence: TGCGCCAGCAGCCAAGGTGACAGTAGCAATCAGCCCCAGCATTTT. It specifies CASSQGDSSNQPQHF.

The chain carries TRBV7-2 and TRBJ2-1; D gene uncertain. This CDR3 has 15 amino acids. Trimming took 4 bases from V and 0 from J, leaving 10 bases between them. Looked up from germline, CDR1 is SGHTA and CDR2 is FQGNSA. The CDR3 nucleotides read TGTGCCAGCAGCTCAGACGGAAACTCCTACAATGAGCAGTTCTTC. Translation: CASSSDGNSYNEQFF. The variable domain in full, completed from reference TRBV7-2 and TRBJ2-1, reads GAGVSQSPSNKVTEKGKDVELRCDPISGHTALYWYRQSLGQGLEFLIYFQGNSAPDKSGLPSDRFSAERTGGSVSTLTIQRTQQEDSAVYLCASSSDGNSYNEQFFGPGTRLTVL.

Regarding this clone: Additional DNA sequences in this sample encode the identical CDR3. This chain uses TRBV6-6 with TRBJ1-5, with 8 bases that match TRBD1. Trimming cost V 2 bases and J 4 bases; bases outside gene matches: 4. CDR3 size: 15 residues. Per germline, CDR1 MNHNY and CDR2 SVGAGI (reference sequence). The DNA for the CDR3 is TGTGCCAGCAGTTACGGGACAGGCGTTAATCAGCCCCAGCATTTT. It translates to CASSYGTGVNQPQHF.

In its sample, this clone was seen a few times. The CDR3 nucleotides are TGTGCCAGCGGACAGTTGGATGAAAAACTGTTTTTT. It translates to CASGQLDEKLFF. The V gene is TRBV2, the J gene TRBJ1-4, with D possibly being TRBD1 (6 bases). Germline V gene lookup returns CDR1 SNHLY and CDR2 FYNNEI. V was pared by 8 bases and J by 6 bases, with 10 bases between. The CDR3 consists of 12 residues. Full variable domain (remainder filled in from reference TRBV2 and TRBJ1-4): EPEVTQTPSHQVTQMGQEVILRCVPISNHLYFYWYRQILGQKVEFLVSFYNNEISEKSEIFDDQFSVERPDGSNFTLKIRSTKLEDSAMYFCASGQLDEKLFFGSGTQLSVL.

The CDR3: CVGTGMNTEAFF. The CDR3 DNA reads as TGTGTTGGGACAGGAATGAACACTGAAGCTTTCTTT. The J gene is TRBJ1-1, the V gene TRBV30, with TRBD1 matching 8 bases. The CDR3 is made up of 12 amino acids. The V gene's germline CDR1 is GTSNPN and CDR2 SVGIG (reference sequence).

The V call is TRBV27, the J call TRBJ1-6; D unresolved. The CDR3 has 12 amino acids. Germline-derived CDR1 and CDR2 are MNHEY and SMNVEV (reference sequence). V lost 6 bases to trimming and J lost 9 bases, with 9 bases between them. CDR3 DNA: TGTGCCAGCAGAGGCCGTAGTTCACCCCTCCACTTT. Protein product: CASRGRSSPLHF.

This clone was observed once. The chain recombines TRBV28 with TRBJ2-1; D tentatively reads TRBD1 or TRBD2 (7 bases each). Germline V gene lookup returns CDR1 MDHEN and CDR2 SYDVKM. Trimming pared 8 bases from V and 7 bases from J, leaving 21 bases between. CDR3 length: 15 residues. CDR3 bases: TGTGCCAGCCTAAGCGACAGGGAGGGTCGGAATGAGCAGTTCTTC. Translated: CASLSDREGRNEQFF.

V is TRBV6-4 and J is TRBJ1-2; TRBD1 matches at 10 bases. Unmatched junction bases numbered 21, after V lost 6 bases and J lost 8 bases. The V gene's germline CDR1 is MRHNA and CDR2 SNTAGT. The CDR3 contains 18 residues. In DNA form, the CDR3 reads TGTGCCAGCAGCCCTACCCGGGACAGGGGACGCACTGGGAGCGGCTACACCTTC. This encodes CASSPTRDRGRTGSGYTF.

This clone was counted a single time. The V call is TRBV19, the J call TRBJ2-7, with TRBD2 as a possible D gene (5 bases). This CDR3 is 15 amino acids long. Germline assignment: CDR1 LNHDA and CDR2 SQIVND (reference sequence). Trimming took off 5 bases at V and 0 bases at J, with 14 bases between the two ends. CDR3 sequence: CASSLAAKNSYEQYF. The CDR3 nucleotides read TGTGCCAGTAGTCTAGCAGCGAAGAACTCCTACGAGCAGTACTTC.

The CDR3 nucleotides are TGTGCCAGCAGTGAGGGGGCCGGAGGACAGCCCCAGCATTTT. Its translation is CASSEGAGGQPQHF. J is TRBJ1-5 and V is TRBV6-4; maybe TRBD1 (6 bases). Germline V gene lookup returns CDR1 MRHNA and CDR2 SNTAGT. V lost 3 bases to trimming and J lost 7 bases, with 13 bases between them. This CDR3 has 14 amino acids.

The CDR3 here is CASSLEGVGETQYF. Written as DNA, the CDR3 is TGTGCCAGCAGCTTGGAAGGGGTGGGAGAGACCCAGTACTTC. The genes are TRBV5-4 and TRBJ2-5, with D perhaps matching TRBD1 (5 bases). The CDR3 sequence is 14 residues long. CDR1 and CDR2 from the germline V gene are SGHNT and YYREEE (reference sequence). Trimming removed 0 bases at V and 4 bases at J, with 10 bases between.